The sequence of this TCR beta chain was determined in a study of CD8 T cells in Susac syndrome. Sequencing of TCR beta was carried out in blood CD8+ and CD4+ T cells. Healthy donors were controls matched for age and sex. Negative isolation was used for CD8+ and CD4+ T cells and FACS enrichment for TEMRA cells. Reverse transcription of about 0.5 to 1 ug RNA used random hexamers. The amplification used immunoSEQ multiplex PCR on TCR beta CDR3; it spanned 54 Vbeta and 13 Jbeta. TCRdb processed the immunoSEQ multiplex PCR reads anew with MiXCR; each CDR3 protein has one entry. The repertoire has some 100,000 distinct CDR3 sequences, around 90% of them found once; the top ten carry about 0.12%. This CDR3 is 14 amino acids long. The V gene end was trimmed by 6 bases and the J gene end by 3 bases; junction bases not matched to a gene: 3. Germline lookup yields CDR1 SGHRS and CDR2 YFSETQ.

The chain recombines TRBV5-1 with TRBJ1-1; 12 nucleotides align to TRBD1. Sequenced input: CD8+ T cells from PBMCs. The clonotype was recovered from a human donor in good health. The CDR3 DNA reads as TGCGCCAGCAAGGGACAGGGGGCTGACACTGAAGCTTTCTTT. This encodes CASKGQGADTEAFF.